Shown below are 25 T cell receptor beta chains from a single sample sequenced in a study of blood T cell repertoires in COVID-19. Sequenced by immunoSEQ multiplex PCR; TCRdb stores in-frame clones only, minus some. Found here are about 74,000 clones, 80% to 90% of them singletons; the top ten hold under 2%. The sequenced sample consisted of peripheral blood. Receptors were obtained from an elderly woman with active or convalescent COVID-19.

J is TRBJ1-2 and V is TRBV3-1 (or the pseudogene TRBV3-2); no firm D call. The V gene's germline CDR1 is LGHDT and CDR2 YNNKEL (reference sequence). V lost 1 base and J lost 5, with 8 bases in between. This CDR3 contains 13 residues. The CDR3 nucleotides read TGTGCCAGCAGCCAAGGAAACTTGTATGGCTACACCTTC. Its translation is CASSQGNLYGYTF.

The chain is built from TRBV3-1 (or the pseudogene TRBV3-2) and TRBJ2-2; no definite D call. The germline CDR1 and CDR2 sequences are LGHDT and YNNKEL (reference sequence). V was trimmed by 4 bases and J by 2 bases, leaving 8 bases between them. This CDR3 has 14 residues. CDR3 in DNA: TGTGCCAGCAGCCTGACTGGTAACACCGGGGAGCTGTTTTTT. This encodes CASSLTGNTGELFF.

V usage is TRBV21-1 and J usage is TRBJ2-7; the listed D gene, TRBD1, was not tested against the DNA. TRBV21-1 is tagged as a pseudogene. The CDR3 spans 15 residues. The CDR3 spells CASSKKGASSYEQYF. For the CDR3, the DNA is TGTGCCAGCAGCAAAAAGGGGGCGAGCTCCTACGAGCAGTACTTC.

This clone appeared once. The chain couples TRBV6-6 to TRBJ1-2, with 8 nucleotides matching TRBD1. Germline V gives CDR1 MNHNY, CDR2 SVGAGI (reference sequence). V shed 3 bases and J 8 bases; nucleotides not matched to a gene: 11. The CDR3 is made up of 15 amino acids. The chain's CDR3 is CASSYQGAMAGGYTF. CDR3 nucleotides: TGTGCCAGCAGTTATCAGGGGGCGATGGCGGGAGGCTACACCTTC.

The chain couples TRBV19 to TRBJ1-1; a possible D gene is TRBD1 (6 bases). The CDR3 consists of 16 residues. Trimming removed 5 bases at V and 6 bases at J, with 22 bases between. CDR1 is LNHDA and CDR2 is SQIVND in the germline V gene (reference sequence). In DNA, the CDR3 is TGTGCCAGTAGTTCGACCGGGGCAGGGGATTCTGCTGAAGCTTTCTTT. Amino acids: CASSSTGAGDSAEAFF.

This rearrangement joins TRBV5-1 to TRBJ2-2; D uncertain. Per the germline V gene, CDR1 is SGHRS and CDR2 is YFSETQ. Between the trimmed V and J ends, which lost 2 bases and 5 bases, there was a span of 7 bases. The CDR3 covers 13 residues. This CDR3 is CASSFGETGELFF. In DNA, the CDR3 is TGCGCCAGCAGCTTTGGAGAAACCGGGGAGCTGTTTTTT.

The genes are TRBV19 and TRBJ2-7, with D unclear. Trimming left V 5 bases short and J 3 bases short, with 11 bases between. Germline-derived CDR1 and CDR2 are LNHDA and SQIVND (reference sequence). This CDR3 comprises 13 residues. The CDR3 spells CASSFAEDYEQYF. The CDR3 bases are TGTGCCAGTAGTTTTGCGGAAGACTACGAGCAGTACTTC.

V gene TRBV7-6 combines with J gene TRBJ2-3, with D perhaps TRBD1 (7 bases). The CDR3 runs 17 residues. From germline, CDR1 is SGHVS and CDR2 FNYEAQ. Trimming took off 0 bases at V and 0 bases at J, with 13 bases between the two ends. CDR3 region: CASSLARGVTSTDTQYF. The CDR3 DNA is TGTGCCAGCAGCTTAGCCAGGGGGGTTACTAGCACAGATACGCAGTATTTT.

The J gene is TRBJ2-3, the V gene TRBV6-5; TRBD1 matches 8 bases. J lost 5 bases, V lost 0 bases, and 4 bases had no gene match. In germline, CDR1 is MNHEY, CDR2 SVGAGI. The CDR3 has 15 amino acids. The CDR3 DNA follows: TGTGCCAGCAGTTACTCCAGGGGGCGGGAAGATACGCAGTATTTT. Translating gives CASSYSRGREDTQYF.

The chain uses TRBV6-6 and TRBJ1-1; 7 positions agree with TRBD1. V was pared by 7 bases and J by 7 bases, with 6 bases of the junction left unmatched. This CDR3 is built from 12 residues. From germline, CDR1 is MNHNY and CDR2 SVGAGI (reference sequence). CDR3 loop: CASTRQGGEAFF. The CDR3 DNA reads TGTGCCAGCACCCGACAGGGTGGTGAAGCTTTCTTT.

As concerns this clone: The sample carries other DNA sequences with the same CDR3. The chain joins TRBV30 to TRBJ1-5; TRBD1 is a possible D gene (5 bases). Germline V lookup: CDR1 GTSNPN, CDR2 SVGIG (reference sequence). V was pared by 2 bases and J by 4 bases, with 9 bases between. The CDR3 has 13 amino acids. CDR3 residues: CAWSIRGNQPQHF. For the CDR3, the DNA is TGTGCCTGGAGTATTAGGGGAAATCAGCCCCAGCATTTT.

V is TRBV5-5 and J is TRBJ2-7; D might be TRBD2 (5 bases). The CDR3 is made up of 16 amino acids. V was clipped by 3 bases and J by 4 bases, with 20 bases between them. Germline V gene data show CDR1 as SGHKS and CDR2 as YYEKEE (reference sequence). CDR3 bases: TGTGCCAGCAGCTCCCGGTCGGGAAGCCCCCTGTACGAGCAGTACTTC. It codes for CASSSRSGSPLYEQYF. The full variable domain, rest sourced from reference TRBV5-5 and TRBJ2-7, is DAGVTQSPTHLIKTRGQQVTLRCSPISGHKSVSWYQQVLGQGPQFIFQYYEKEERGRGNFPDRFSARQFPNYSSELNVNALLLGDSALYLCASSSRSGSPLYEQYFGPGTRLTVT.

J is TRBJ2-2 and V is TRBV30; D unclear. The V gene lost 4 bases and the J gene lost 5 bases, with 11 bases spanning the gap. The CDR3 covers 13 residues. Germline V gene sequence: CDR1 GTSNPN, CDR2 SVGIG (reference sequence). This CDR3 reads CAWTPSRTGELFF. The CDR3, as DNA: TGTGCCTGGACCCCCTCTAGAACCGGGGAGCTGTTTTTT.

This sequence joins TRBV18 and TRBJ2-5, with 8 bases fitting TRBD1. V lost 4 bases to trimming and J lost 7 bases; unmatched junction nucleotides: 11. Germline V gene sequence: CDR1 KGHSH, CDR2 LQKENI. CDR3 size: 15 residues. CDR3 sequence (DNA): TGTGCCAGCTCACTCGACAGGGGCAAAGCAGGGACCCAGTACTTC. Its translation: CASSLDRGKAGTQYF.

The chain has TRBV7-2 and TRBJ2-2; TRBD1 aligns across 7 bases. The V gene's germline CDR1 is SGHTA and CDR2 FQGNSA. The CDR3 totals 16 residues. With 6 bases clipped from V and 2 bases from J, the junction kept 9 bases outside the gene matches. CDR3 DNA sequence: TGTGCCAGCAGACCCCCGAGGGGGCGAAACACCGGGGAGCTGTTTTTT. Amino acids: CASRPPRGRNTGELFF.

The rearrangement links TRBV27 to TRBJ1-4; possible D gene TRBD1, 5 bases. Germline V gene data show CDR1 as MNHEY and CDR2 as SMNVEV (reference sequence). The V end was cut by 0 bases, the J end by 8 bases, with 22 bases between. This CDR3 spans 18 amino acids. The CDR3 spells CASSLSPPSTVSGEKLFF. CDR3 coding DNA: TGTGCCAGCAGTTTATCTCCCCCCTCGACAGTTTCCGGGGAAAAACTGTTTTTT.

This clone was seen a handful of times. V and J are TRBV7-2 and TRBJ2-3; D is undetermined. With 5 bases removed from V and 7 bases from J, the gap between germline ends came to 13 bases. Per the germline V gene, CDR1 is SGHTA and CDR2 is FQGNSA. CDR3 length: 13 residues. The CDR3 nucleotides are TGTGCCAGCAGCCCGGGTCTCGTGCATACGCAGTATTTT. Translating gives CASSPGLVHTQYF.

The rearrangement links TRBV6-6 to TRBJ1-1, with 7 bases that match TRBD1. Germline lookup yields CDR1 MNHNY and CDR2 SVGAGI (reference sequence). J was trimmed by 7 bases and V by 3 bases; bases with no gene match: 11. This CDR3 comprises 15 residues. The CDR3 DNA follows: TGTGCCAGCAGTTATAACAGGGGCAATGGGATTGAAGCTTTCTTT. This encodes CASSYNRGNGIEAFF.

The chain is built from TRBV9 and TRBJ2-1; 8 nucleotides line up with TRBD2. The V segment lost 4 bases and the J segment 0 bases; nucleotides outside the gene matches: 3. The CDR3 loop spans 15 amino acids. Germline values: CDR1 SGDLS, CDR2 YYNGEE. The CDR3: CASSRTSGSYNEQFF. The CDR3 DNA reads as TGTGCCAGCAGCCGCACTAGCGGCTCCTACAATGAGCAGTTCTTC.

In the case of this clone: The sample contains more than one DNA sequence encoding this CDR3. The gene calls are TRBV6-5 and TRBJ2-7; D is ambiguous. V lost 6 bases and J lost 4, with 7 bases in between. The CDR3 is 11 residues long. Germline V gene lookup returns CDR1 MNHEY and CDR2 SVGAGI. The CDR3 coding sequence is TGTGCCAGCAGCCCCTTGTACGAGCAGTACTTC. It codes for CASSPLYEQYF.

The genes are TRBV6-6 and TRBJ2-1; 13 bases are shared with TRBD2. The germline V gene encodes CDR1 MNHNY and CDR2 SVGAGI (reference sequence). Trimming removed 8 bases from V and 10 bases from J; junction bases left unmatched: 8. The length of the CDR3 is 14 residues. The CDR3 spells CASLGLAGVGEQFF. The CDR3 DNA sequence: TGTGCCAGCCTTGGACTAGCGGGAGTTGGAGAGCAGTTCTTC.

The rearrangement links TRBV5-6 to TRBJ1-2, with a tentative D call TRBD1 (6 bases). The CDR3 length is 15 residues. CDR1 is SGHDT, CDR2 YYEEEE, per germline. V was pared by 5 bases and J by 4 bases, with 18 bases between. CDR3 protein: CASSRRTAGGYGYTF. In DNA form, the CDR3 reads TGTGCCAGCAGTAGGCGGACAGCTGGGGGCTATGGCTACACCTTC.

The J gene is TRBJ2-5, the V gene TRBV6-2 or TRBV6-3; 14 nucleotides agree with TRBD2. This CDR3 has 15 residues. Losses at the gene ends were 5 bases for V and 2 bases for J; bases not matched to a gene: 1. Germline V gene lookup returns CDR1 MNHEY and CDR2 SVGEGT. The CDR3 bases are TGTGCCAGCAGTCGACTAGCGGGGGGGCAAGAGACCCAGTACTTC. Translated, it gives CASSRLAGGQETQYF.

The gene calls are TRBV6-1 and TRBJ1-1, with D possibly matching TRBD1 (6 bases). Trimming took 3 bases from V and 8 from J, leaving 16 bases between them. CDR1 is MNHNS, CDR2 SASEGT, per germline. There are 14 residues in the CDR3. The CDR3 DNA follows: TGTGCCAGCAGTGACCCACTACAGGGAGGGGAAGCTTTCTTT. Translation: CASSDPLQGGEAFF.

The chain recombines TRBV20-1 with TRBJ1-5, with D perhaps TRBD1 (5 bases). V gave up 0 bases and J gave up 11 bases, with 8 bases separating them. This CDR3 has 11 residues. The germline V gene encodes CDR1 DFQATT and CDR2 SNEGSKA (reference sequence). The CDR3 here is CSARDPRAQHF. The CDR3 DNA follows: TGCAGTGCTAGAGATCCCAGGGCCCAGCATTTT.